These T cell receptor beta chains were read from a single sample in a study of T-cell reconstitution after alpha-beta-depleted transplantation in children. Each CDR3 protein is one row after TCRdb ran MiXCR on the PCR reads. The sample contains 800,000 to 1,000,000 distinct CDR3 sequences, around 30% of which appear only once. Sample: PBMCs, mostly from graft donor cells, taken 360 days after TCRalphabeta/CD19-depleted stem cell transplant. The receptor set was obtained from a boy under three years old who had a stem cell transplant for SCID, so the T cells may come from the graft donor. CDR3s include the opening cysteine and the closing phenylalanine or tryptophan. The D gene is left open where the match is weak. Clone size, where shown, is once, few, many, or a class for clones that have expanded.

j_gene | abundance | v_gene | d_gene | CDR3aa | CDR3nt
TRBJ1-5 | few | TRBV12-3/TRBV12-4 | NA | CASSLGIPRNQPQHF | TGTGCCAGCAGTTTAGGAATCCCTCGGAATCAGCCCCAGCATTTT
TRBJ2-5 | once | TRBV18 | NA | CASSPRADGLETQYF | TGTGCCAGCTCACCCCGGGCGGACGGCCTGGAGACCCAGTACTTC
TRBJ1-4 | NA | TRBV3-1 | TRBD1 | CASSPDREGYEKLFF | TGTGCCAGCAGCCCGGACAGGGAGGGATACGAAAAACTGTTTTTT
TRBJ2-7 | NA | TRBV20-1 | NA | CSATRQVYEQYF | TGCAGTGCTACCCGCCAGGTATACGAGCAGTACTTC
TRBJ2-2 | NA | TRBV12-3/TRBV12-4 | NA | CASSTAPNTGELFF | TGTGCCAGCAGTACGGCACCGAACACCGGGGAGCTGTTTTTT
TRBJ2-5 | few | TRBV10-3 | TRBD1 | CAISASTGSEQTQYF | TGTGCCATCAGTGCTTCGACAGGGAGCGAACAGACCCAGTACTTC
TRBJ2-4 | NA | TRBV2 | NA | CASTPGSYSSKNIQYF | TGTGCCAGCACCCCAGGGTCCTATTCGAGCAAAAACATTCAGTACTTC
TRBJ1-2 | few | TRBV7-9 | NA | CASAGEGYTF | TGTGCCAGCGCGGGGGAAGGCTACACCTTC
TRBJ1-5 | NA | TRBV28 | TRBD1 | CASSFLAGTGRNQPQHF | TGTGCCAGCAGTTTTTTGGCCGGGACAGGGCGCAATCAGCCCCAGCATTTT
TRBJ2-3 | few | TRBV11-1 | TRBD1 | CASSYPPGQENNVKDTQYF | TGTGCCAGCAGCTACCCTCCGGGACAGGAGAACAATGTTAAAGATACGCAGTATTTT
TRBJ1-3 | few | TRBV29-1 | TRBD1 | CSVEGTGSHRNTIYF | TGCAGCGTTGAAGGGACAGGGTCCCACAGAAACACCATATATTTT
TRBJ1-3 | NA | TRBV6-4 | TRBD1 | CASSQPGGIQGAIGNTIYF | TGTGCCAGCAGTCAGCCCGGGGGGATCCAGGGGGCTATTGGAAACACCATATATTTT
TRBJ2-7 | NA | TRBV4-3 | NA | CASSQDSGTHYEQYF | TGCGCCAGCAGCCAAGATTCCGGGACGCACTACGAGCAGTACTTC